The 24 T cell receptor beta chains below were found in one sample sequenced in a study of T cells after posttransplantation cyclophosphamide. Measured with immunoSEQ multiplex PCR; TCRdb has only the in-frame clones, and not every one. The profile shows roughly 10,000 clones, approximately 88% of them singletons. Methotrexate plus calcineurin inhibitor accompanied controls' myeloablative marrow transplants; sampling was 1 year later. The input for sequencing was PBMCs, taken roughly 460 days after allogeneic stem cell transplant with calcineurin inhibitor and methotrexate. These receptor sequences come from a male patient aged 45-60 years who received an allogeneic stem cell transplant from an unrelated donor, was CMV-positive, and had chronic GVHD only. Part of the T cells may come from the graft donor.

The V and J genes are TRBV27 and TRBJ1-4; 8 nucleotides line up with TRBD1. The CDR3 is 11 residues long. J gave up 13 bases and V 5 bases, and 3 bases lay outside the gene matches. Germline V gene data show CDR1 as MNHEY and CDR2 as SMNVEV (reference sequence). The CDR3 sequence: CASSPGQGLFF. In DNA, the CDR3 is TGTGCCAGCAGTCCAGGACAGGGACTGTTTTTT. Looking up the rest from reference TRBV27 and TRBJ1-4 gives the full variable domain: EAQVTQNPRYLITVTGKKLTVTCSQNMNHEYMSWYRQDPGLGLRQIYYSMNVEVTDKGDVPEGYKVSRKEKRNFPLILESPSPNQTSLYFCASSPGQGLFFGSGTQLSVL.

In nucleotides, the CDR3 is TGTGCCAGCAGTTTATCCGGAGGGAACTACGAGCAGTACTTC. This translates into CASSLSGGNYEQYF. The chain combines TRBV27 with TRBJ2-7; D is possibly TRBD2 (6 bases). Trimming shortened V by 0 bases and J by 3 bases, and 9 bases separated the two germline ends. The length of the CDR3 is 14 residues. Germline V gives CDR1 MNHEY, CDR2 SMNVEV (reference sequence).

The chain recombines TRBV4-2 with TRBJ2-1, with 13 bases aligning to TRBD2. The V gene's germline CDR1 is LGHNA and CDR2 YNFKEQ. J lost 0 bases, V lost 1 base, and 9 bases had no gene match. This CDR3 is built from 20 residues. In DNA form, the CDR3 reads TGTGCCAGCAGCCAAGGCTCGGGACTAGCGGGGCCTAGCTCCTACAATGAGCAGTTCTTC. Amino acids: CASSQGSGLAGPSSYNEQFF.

CDR3 in amino acids: CASSLLGDYTDTQYF. Written as DNA, the CDR3 is TGTGCCAGCAGCTTATTAGGGGATTACACAGATACGCAGTATTTT. The chain carries TRBV7-2 and TRBJ2-3, with D possibly being TRBD1 (5 bases). The CDR3 has 15 residues. The germline V gene encodes CDR1 SGHTA and CDR2 FQGNSA. V lost 2 bases and J 2 bases, leaving 11 bases between the germline ends.

The V gene is TRBV9, the J gene TRBJ1-1; the D gene is possibly TRBD1 (6 bases). Trimming stripped 0 bases from V and 1 base from J, with 7 bases between. The CDR3 spans 14 residues. Germline V lookup: CDR1 SGDLS, CDR2 YYNGEE. The DNA for the CDR3 is TGTGCCAGCAGCGTAGTACAGGGGAACACTGAAGCTTTCTTT. It is translated as CASSVVQGNTEAFF. The whole variable domain, filled in from reference TRBV9 and TRBJ1-1, reads DSGVTQTPKHLITATGQRVTLRCSPRSGDLSVYWYQQSLDQGLQFLIQYYNGEERAKGNILERFSAQQFPDLHSELNLSSLELGDSALYFCASSVVQGNTEAFFGQGTRLTVV.

The chain is built from TRBV2 and TRBJ2-1; a weak D match, TRBD1 (6 bases). The CDR3 has 14 residues. Germline V CDR1 and CDR2: SNHLY, FYNNEI. V was pared by 3 bases and J by 0 bases, with 6 bases between. CDR3 residues: CASSEDSSYNEQFF. The CDR3 nucleotides read TGTGCCAGCAGTGAGGACAGCTCCTACAATGAGCAGTTCTTC.

The chain links TRBV6-5 to TRBJ2-2, with D possibly matching TRBD1 (6 bases). V gave up 5 bases and J gave up 7 bases, with 17 bases separating them. CDR3 length: 15 amino acids. In germline, CDR1 is MNHEY, CDR2 SVGAGI. The CDR3 sequence is CASSIQGHGVGELFF. CDR3 DNA sequence: TGTGCCAGCAGTATTCAGGGGCACGGGGTCGGGGAGCTGTTTTTT.

Only one count was recorded for this clone. V usage is TRBV10-3 and J usage is TRBJ2-5, with 9 nucleotides matching TRBD2. J lost 3 bases, V lost 8 bases, and 13 bases had no gene match. Germline loops: CDR1 ENHRY, CDR2 SYGVKD. This CDR3 contains 16 residues. The CDR3 sequence: CAISRSSGVGEETQYF. CDR3 bases: TGTGCCATCTCAAGGTCTAGCGGGGTGGGAGAAGAGACCCAGTACTTC.

This chain joins TRBV6-1 and TRBJ2-3; maybe TRBD1 (5 bases). Germline CDR1 is MNHNS and CDR2 is SASEGT. This CDR3 is built from 15 residues. Trimming took 1 base from V and 5 from J, leaving 13 bases between them. DNA for the CDR3: TGTGCCAGCAGTGAAGGGGGCAGTTTAGAAGATACGCAGTATTTT. This sequence encodes CASSEGGSLEDTQYF.

This clone was detected only once. The chain joins TRBV28 to TRBJ2-3; 10 bases align to TRBD1. Germline CDR1 reads MDHEN; CDR2 reads SYDVKM. Losses at the gene ends were 6 bases for V and 5 bases for J; bases not matched to a gene: 14. CDR3 length: 17 residues. The CDR3 loop reads CASSPTWTGGYGDTQYF. The CDR3 DNA follows: TGTGCCAGCAGCCCTACCTGGACAGGGGGGTACGGAGATACGCAGTATTTT.

This chain joins TRBV28 and TRBJ2-3; TRBD2 might be the D (6 bases). Trimming left V 8 bases short and J 6 bases short, with 15 bases between. Germline loops: CDR1 MDHEN, CDR2 SYDVKM. The CDR3 length is 13 residues. CDR3 DNA: TGTGCCAGCCTTTTATCTGGGGGGGATACGCAGTATTTT. Amino acid sequence: CASLLSGGDTQYF.

The genes are TRBV5-5 and TRBJ2-1, with 14 bases identical to TRBD2. This CDR3 comprises 14 residues. Trimming cost V 5 bases and J 14 bases; bases outside gene matches: 9. From germline, CDR1 is SGHKS and CDR2 YYEKEE (reference sequence). Written as DNA, the CDR3 is TGTGCCAGCAGTTCCGGACTAGCGGGAGGAGTTGAGTTCTTC. This gives the protein CASSSGLAGGVEFF.

The rearrangement uses TRBV5-6 and TRBJ1-1; TRBD1 might be the D (6 bases). This CDR3 contains 17 residues. The germline V gene has CDR1 SGHDT and CDR2 YYEEEE. The V and J ends lost 0 bases and 1 base respectively, with 16 bases between them. This CDR3 is CASSLERGFMRNTEAFF. The CDR3 coding sequence is TGTGCCAGCAGCTTGGAAAGGGGGTTTATGAGGAACACTGAAGCTTTCTTT. Based on the CDR3 plus reference TRBV5-6 and TRBJ1-1, the full variable domain is DAGVTQSPTHLIKTRGQQVTLRCSPKSGHDTVSWYQQALGQGPQFIFQYYEEEERQRGNFPDRFSGHQFPNYSSELNVNALLLGDSALYLCASSLERGFMRNTEAFFGQGTRLTVV.

The rearrangement uses TRBV7-2 and TRBJ1-2; D unresolved. Germline values: CDR1 SGHTA, CDR2 FQGNSA. The CDR3 extends over 15 amino acids. Trimming pared 5 bases from V and 4 bases from J, leaving 17 bases between. CDR3 protein: CASSPEQRVPYGYTF. In nucleotides, the CDR3 is TGTGCCAGCAGCCCCGAACAGAGGGTACCCTATGGCTACACCTTC. Together with reference TRBV7-2 and TRBJ1-2, the CDR3 gives the full variable domain: GAGVSQSPSNKVTEKGKDVELRCDPISGHTALYWYRQSLGQGLEFLIYFQGNSAPDKSGLPSDRFSAERTGGSVSTLTIQRTQQEDSAVYLCASSPEQRVPYGYTFGSGTRLTVV.

The chain carries TRBV27 and TRBJ2-7, with TRBD1 identical over 11 bases. CDR1 is MNHEY and CDR2 is SMNVEV in the germline V gene (reference sequence). Trimming cost V 5 bases and J 5 bases; bases outside gene matches: 8. CDR3 length equals 15 residues. The chain's CDR3 is CASSQRTGGFNEQYF. As DNA, the CDR3 is TGTGCCAGCAGTCAGAGGACAGGGGGCTTCAACGAGCAGTACTTC.

J is TRBJ1-2 and V is TRBV28; 8 bases are a match to TRBD1. In germline, CDR1 is MDHEN, CDR2 SYDVKM. V was pared by 6 bases and J by 4 bases, with 4 bases of the junction left unmatched. CDR3 length: 13 amino acids. Here the CDR3 DNA reads TGTGCCAGCAGACCAGGGACAGGCTATGGCTACACCTTC. It is translated as CASRPGTGYGYTF.

This clone was detected only once. The chain employs TRBV2 and TRBJ2-1; tentative D call: TRBD2 (6 bases). CDR1 and CDR2 (germline): SNHLY, FYNNEI. This CDR3 has 16 residues. The V end was cut by 6 bases, the J end by 6 bases, with 21 bases between. CDR3 region: CASRGRDSEIANEQFF. CDR3 bases: TGTGCCAGCAGGGGCCGGGACTCCGAGATTGCCAATGAGCAGTTCTTC.

The table lists this clone with a count of one. This chain uses TRBV5-1 with TRBJ1-6; possible D gene TRBD1, 5 bases. CDR1 SGHRS and CDR2 YFSETQ come from the germline V gene. The CDR3 totals 14 residues. V was pared by 4 bases and J by 11 bases, with 16 bases between. CDR3 sequence reads: CASSDDSKKAPLHF. The CDR3 DNA reads as TGCGCCAGCAGCGACGACAGTAAGAAGGCACCCCTCCACTTT.

The count of this clone is one. The V gene is TRBV18, the J gene TRBJ2-1, with TRBD2 matching over 11 bases. CDR3 size: 15 residues. With V trimmed by 5 bases and J by 6 bases, 6 bases remained unmatched. Germline-derived CDR1 and CDR2 are KGHSH and LQKENI. The CDR3 loop is CASSTSGSPANEQFF. CDR3 in DNA: TGTGCCAGCTCAACTAGCGGGAGTCCGGCCAATGAGCAGTTCTTC.

V usage is TRBV5-4 and J usage is TRBJ1-1; 7 bases map to TRBD1. J gave up 11 bases and V 4 bases, and 14 bases lay outside the gene matches. CDR3 length: 14 amino acids. Germline values: CDR1 SGHNT, CDR2 YYREEE (reference sequence). The CDR3 is CASSIIDRVGVAFF. CDR3 in DNA: TGTGCCAGCAGCATCATCGACAGGGTCGGGGTGGCTTTCTTT.

This rearrangement joins TRBV27 to TRBJ2-2; unclear D gene. The CDR3 spans 12 residues. Deletions cut 6 bases from V and 7 bases from J, with 9 bases between. Germline loops: CDR1 MNHEY, CDR2 SMNVEV (reference sequence). CDR3 nucleotide sequence: TGTGCCAGCAGCCTGAGGAGCGGGGAGCTGTTTTTT. Translation gives CASSLRSGELFF.

This clone was found once. The rearrangement links TRBV4-3 to TRBJ1-5; TRBD1 matches at 7 bases. This CDR3 spans 13 amino acids. The V segment lost 0 bases and the J segment 7 bases; nucleotides outside the gene matches: 0. Per germline, CDR1 LGHNA and CDR2 YSLEER. The CDR3 DNA reads TGCGCCAGCAGCCAAGACAGGGGGCAGCCCCAGCATTTT. This translates into CASSQDRGQPQHF.

This sequence joins TRBV19 and TRBJ1-2; D is undetermined. CDR1 is LNHDA, CDR2 SQIVND, per germline (reference sequence). Trimming stripped 3 bases from V and 3 bases from J, with 14 bases between. The CDR3 has 15 residues. The CDR3 here is CASSIGMGFDYGYTF. In DNA, the CDR3 is TGTGCCAGTAGTATCGGGATGGGGTTTGACTATGGCTACACCTTC.

The chain combines TRBV18 with TRBJ2-1, with D possibly being TRBD2 (5 bases). Germline V gives CDR1 KGHSH, CDR2 LQKENI. The CDR3 is 13 amino acids. The V and J ends lost 0 bases and 13 bases respectively, with 13 bases between them. The CDR3: CASSPPKAEGQFF. The DNA of the CDR3 is TGTGCCAGCTCACCACCAAAGGCCGAGGGTCAGTTCTTC.